The source of this T cell receptor (beta chain) is a study of response to subunit inactivated influenza vaccine. TCRdb redid the calling of the RT-PCR reads with MiXCR, one entry per CDR3 protein. The data show more than 200,000 distinct CDR3 sequences, with 12% seen just once and over 6.5% held by the top ten. Trimming left V 2 bases short and J 0 bases short, with 5 bases between. Per germline, CDR1 MNHEY and CDR2 SVGEGT. The CDR3 contains 15 residues. This clonotype was counted ten times or more. Source: non-naive T cells sorted from PBMCs, taken 14 days before vaccination. The receptor was isolated from a man in his fifties who received an inactivated influenza vaccine. This chain connects TRBV6-2 or TRBV6-3 to TRBJ2-6; D remains ambiguous. The CDR3 sequence is CASSYDGSGANVLTF. The CDR3 nucleotides read TGTGCCAGCAGTTACGACGGCTCTGGGGCCAACGTCCTGACTTTC.